Each of the 3 T cell receptor beta chains below was sequenced from the same sample in a study of T cell responses to AZD1222 COVID-19 vaccine. The method was immunoSEQ multiplex PCR; TCRdb's version includes in-frame clones alone and lacks a portion of them. The sample comprises 160,000 or so clones, about 90% of which are singletons, and more than 5.5% rests with the top ten. The sample was peripheral blood, taken on day 0 of AZD1222 vaccination. These TCRs come from an adult in good health.

The V call is TRBV15, the J call TRBJ1-3; possible D gene TRBD1, 5 bases. Trimming removed 8 bases at V and 0 bases at J, with 11 bases between. The V gene's germline CDR1 is LNHNV and CDR2 YYDKDF (reference sequence). The CDR3 covers 14 residues. CDR3 sequence (DNA): TGTGCCACCTCAGGGCGCCTCTCTGGAAACACCATATATTTT. Its protein product is CATSGRLSGNTIYF.

V and J are TRBV9 and TRBJ2-1; D is unclear. Germline V gene sequence: CDR1 SGDLS, CDR2 YYNGEE. This CDR3 region has 16 residues. V gave up 4 bases and J gave up 4 bases, with 18 bases separating them. The chain's CDR3 is CASSYGPSGGYNEQFF. The CDR3 nucleotides are TGTGCCAGCAGCTACGGCCCTTCCGGTGGGTACAATGAGCAGTTCTTC.

This sequence joins TRBV5-4 and TRBJ1-2; D gene uncertain. The CDR3 spans 15 residues. Germline CDR1 reads SGHNT; CDR2 reads YYREEE (reference sequence). With 4 bases removed from V and 6 bases from J, the gap between germline ends came to 19 bases. The CDR3 region is CASSPETSDRDGYTF. The CDR3 nucleotides are TGTGCCAGCAGCCCAGAAACGTCAGATAGAGATGGCTACACCTTC.